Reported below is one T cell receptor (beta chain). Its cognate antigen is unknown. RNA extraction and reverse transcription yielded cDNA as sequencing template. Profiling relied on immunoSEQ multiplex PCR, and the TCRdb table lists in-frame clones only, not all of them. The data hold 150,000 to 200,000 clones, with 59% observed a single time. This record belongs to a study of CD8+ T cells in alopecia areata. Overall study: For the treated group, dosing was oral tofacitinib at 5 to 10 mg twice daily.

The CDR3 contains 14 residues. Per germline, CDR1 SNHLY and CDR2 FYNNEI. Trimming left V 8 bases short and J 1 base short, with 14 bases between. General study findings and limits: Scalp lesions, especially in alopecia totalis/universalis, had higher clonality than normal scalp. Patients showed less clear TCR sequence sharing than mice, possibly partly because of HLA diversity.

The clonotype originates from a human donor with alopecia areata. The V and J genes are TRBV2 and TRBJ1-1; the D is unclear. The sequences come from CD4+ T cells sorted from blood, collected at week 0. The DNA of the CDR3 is TGTGCCAGCCGATCCTTGCAGCCGAACACTGAAGCTTTCTTT. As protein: CASRSLQPNTEAFF.